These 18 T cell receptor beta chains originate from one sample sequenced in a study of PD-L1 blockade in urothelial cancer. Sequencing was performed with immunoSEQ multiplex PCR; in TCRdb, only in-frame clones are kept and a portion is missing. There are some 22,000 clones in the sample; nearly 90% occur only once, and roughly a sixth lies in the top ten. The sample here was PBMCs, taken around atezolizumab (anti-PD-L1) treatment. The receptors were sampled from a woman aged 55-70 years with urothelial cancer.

CDR3 amino acids: CASSEVGRAVYEQYF. The CDR3 bases are TGTGCCAGCAGTGAAGTGGGGAGGGCCGTCTACGAGCAGTACTTC. The chain employs TRBV6-9 and TRBJ2-7; 7 nucleotides line up with TRBD2. V lost 5 bases, J lost 3 bases, and 10 bases stayed unmatched. This CDR3 has 15 residues. Germline CDR1 reads MNHGY; CDR2 reads SVAAGI.

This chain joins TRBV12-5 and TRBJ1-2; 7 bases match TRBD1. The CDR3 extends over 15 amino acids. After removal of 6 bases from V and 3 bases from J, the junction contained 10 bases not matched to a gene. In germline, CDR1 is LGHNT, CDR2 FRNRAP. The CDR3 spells CASGGVGQAHYGYTF. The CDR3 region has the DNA TGTGCTAGTGGGGGTGTAGGACAGGCACACTATGGCTACACCTTC.

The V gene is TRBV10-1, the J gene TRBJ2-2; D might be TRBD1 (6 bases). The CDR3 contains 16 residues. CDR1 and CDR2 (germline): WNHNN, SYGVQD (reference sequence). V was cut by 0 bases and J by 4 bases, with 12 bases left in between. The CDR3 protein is CASSESTQGRTGELFF. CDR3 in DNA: TGCGCCAGCAGTGAGTCGACACAGGGTCGCACCGGGGAGCTGTTTTTT.

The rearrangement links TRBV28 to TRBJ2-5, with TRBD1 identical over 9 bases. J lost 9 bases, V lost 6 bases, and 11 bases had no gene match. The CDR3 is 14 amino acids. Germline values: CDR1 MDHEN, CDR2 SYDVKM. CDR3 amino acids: CASSRPGQGMAQYF. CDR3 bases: TGTGCCAGCAGCCGCCCGGGACAGGGTATGGCCCAGTACTTC.

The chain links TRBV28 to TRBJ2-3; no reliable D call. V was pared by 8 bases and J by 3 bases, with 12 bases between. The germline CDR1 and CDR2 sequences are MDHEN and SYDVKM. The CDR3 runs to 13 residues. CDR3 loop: CASSTPQTDTQYF. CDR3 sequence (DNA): TGTGCCAGCTCGACTCCGCAGACAGATACGCAGTATTTT.

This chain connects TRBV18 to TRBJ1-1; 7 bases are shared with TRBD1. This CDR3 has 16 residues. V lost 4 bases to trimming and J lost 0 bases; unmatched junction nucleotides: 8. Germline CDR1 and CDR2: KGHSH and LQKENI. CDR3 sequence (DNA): TGTGCCAGCTCACACCTCCCGACAGGGATGAACACTGAAGCTTTCTTT. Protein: CASSHLPTGMNTEAFF.

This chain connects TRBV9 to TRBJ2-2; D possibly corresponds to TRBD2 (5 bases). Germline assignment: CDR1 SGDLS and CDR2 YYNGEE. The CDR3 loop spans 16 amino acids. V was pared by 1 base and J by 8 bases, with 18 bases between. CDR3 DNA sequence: TGTGCCAGCAGCGTATACCCCGCGGGTCCTAGGGGGGAGCTGTTTTTT. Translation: CASSVYPAGPRGELFF.

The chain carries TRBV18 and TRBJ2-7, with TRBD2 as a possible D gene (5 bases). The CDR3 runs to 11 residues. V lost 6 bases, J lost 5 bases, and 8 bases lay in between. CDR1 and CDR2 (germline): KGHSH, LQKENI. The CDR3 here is CASSSEDEQYF. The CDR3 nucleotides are TGTGCCAGCTCCTCGGAGGACGAGCAGTACTTC.

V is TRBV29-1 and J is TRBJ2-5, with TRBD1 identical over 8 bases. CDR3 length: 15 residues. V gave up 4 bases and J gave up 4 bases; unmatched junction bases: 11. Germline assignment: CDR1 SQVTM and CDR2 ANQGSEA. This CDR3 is CSVGALGQGGETQYF. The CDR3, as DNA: TGCAGCGTTGGGGCTCTTGGACAGGGAGGAGAGACCCAGTACTTC. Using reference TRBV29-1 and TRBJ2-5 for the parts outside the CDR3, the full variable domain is SAVISQKPSRDICQRGTSLTIQCQVDSQVTMMFWYRQQPGQSLTLIATANQGSEATYESGFVIDKFPISRPNLTFSTLTVSNMSPEDSSIYLCSVGALGQGGETQYFGPGTRLLVL.

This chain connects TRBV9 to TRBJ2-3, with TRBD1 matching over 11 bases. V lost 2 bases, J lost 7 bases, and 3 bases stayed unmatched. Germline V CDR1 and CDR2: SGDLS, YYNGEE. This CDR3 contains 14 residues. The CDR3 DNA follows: TGTGCCAGCAGCGTTGGGACAGGGGGTAATACGCAGTATTTT. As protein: CASSVGTGGNTQYF.

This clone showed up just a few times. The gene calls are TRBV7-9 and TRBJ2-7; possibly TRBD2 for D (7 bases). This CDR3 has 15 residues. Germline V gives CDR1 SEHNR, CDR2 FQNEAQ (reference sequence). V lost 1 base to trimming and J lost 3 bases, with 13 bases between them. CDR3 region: CASSLVSGGHYEQYF. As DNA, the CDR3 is TGTGCCAGCAGCTTAGTCTCGGGGGGCCACTACGAGCAGTACTTC.

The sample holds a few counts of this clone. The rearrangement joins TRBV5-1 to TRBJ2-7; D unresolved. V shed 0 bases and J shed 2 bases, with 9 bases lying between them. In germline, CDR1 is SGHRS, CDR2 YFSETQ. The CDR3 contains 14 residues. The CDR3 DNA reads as TGCGCCAGCAGCTTGGCTGGCAGAACCTACGAGCAGTACTTC. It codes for CASSLAGRTYEQYF.

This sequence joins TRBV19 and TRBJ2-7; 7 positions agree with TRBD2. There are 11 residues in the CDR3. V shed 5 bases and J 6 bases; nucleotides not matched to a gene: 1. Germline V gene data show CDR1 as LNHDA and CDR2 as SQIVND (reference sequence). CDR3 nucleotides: TGTGCCAGTAGTGAGCGGGGCGAGCAGTACTTC. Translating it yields CASSERGEQYF.

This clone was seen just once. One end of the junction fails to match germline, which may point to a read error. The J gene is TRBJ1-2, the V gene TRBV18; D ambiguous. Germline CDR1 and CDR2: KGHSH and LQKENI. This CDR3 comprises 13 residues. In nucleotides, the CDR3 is TGTGCCAGCTCACCAGAGGGTAACCATGGCTACACCTTC. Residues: CASSPEGNHGYTF.

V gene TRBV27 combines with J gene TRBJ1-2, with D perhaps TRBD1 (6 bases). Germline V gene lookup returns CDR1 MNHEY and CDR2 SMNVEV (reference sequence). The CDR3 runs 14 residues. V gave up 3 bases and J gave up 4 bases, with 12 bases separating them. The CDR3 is CASSLAGAGYGYTF. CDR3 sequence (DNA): TGTGCCAGCAGTTTGGCGGGGGCAGGCTATGGCTACACCTTC.

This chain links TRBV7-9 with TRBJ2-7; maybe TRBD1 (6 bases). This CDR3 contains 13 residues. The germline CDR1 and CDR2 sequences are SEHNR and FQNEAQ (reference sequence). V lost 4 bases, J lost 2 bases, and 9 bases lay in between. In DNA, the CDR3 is TGTGCCAGCAGCTCCGACAGGCCCTACGAGCAGTACTTC. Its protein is CASSSDRPYEQYF.

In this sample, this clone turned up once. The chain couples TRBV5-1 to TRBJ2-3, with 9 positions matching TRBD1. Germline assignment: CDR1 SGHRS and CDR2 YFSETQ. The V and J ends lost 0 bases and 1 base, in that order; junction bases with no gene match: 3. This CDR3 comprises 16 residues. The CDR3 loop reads CASSLARTGGTDTQYF. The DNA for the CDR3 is TGCGCCAGCAGCTTGGCCCGGACAGGGGGCACAGATACGCAGTATTTT.

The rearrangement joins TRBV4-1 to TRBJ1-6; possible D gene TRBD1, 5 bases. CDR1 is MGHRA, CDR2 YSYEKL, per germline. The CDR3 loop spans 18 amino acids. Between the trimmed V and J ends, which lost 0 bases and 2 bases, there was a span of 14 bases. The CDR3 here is CASSQDPGRATYNSPLHF. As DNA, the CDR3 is TGCGCCAGCAGCCAAGATCCGGGCAGGGCTACCTATAATTCACCCCTCCACTTT.